The 16 T cell receptor beta chains presented below share a single source sample, sequenced in a study of tumor-infiltrating lymphocytes in primary liver carcinoma. Scientists recovered RNA and DNA together from approximately 20-30 mg of unsorted bulk tissue. With a constant-region primer, TCR beta cDNA was made from 400 to 550 ng of total RNA. The TCR beta library was amplified through three nested multiplex PCR rounds in a modified ARM-PCR procedure. A C-beta reverse primer was combined with TRBV1-TRBV30 forward primers in the first two PCR rounds, and each round had 9 to 10 cycles. TCRdb used MiXCR to reprocess the multiplex PCR reads, holding one entry per CDR3 protein. The data contain under 200,000 distinct CDR3 sequences, around four fifths of them seen just once; the ten biggest clones take up 15% to 20%. Sequenced input: tumor tissue from primary liver carcinoma. Receptors originate from a man in his forties or fifties with primary liver carcinoma and hepatitis B virus infection.

In regard to this clonotype: The conserved closing phenylalanine or tryptophan is absent in this CDR3, likely reflecting a read error. This chain uses TRBV12-3 or TRBV12-4 with TRBJ2-5; tentatively, D is TRBD1 (5 bases). V lost 6 bases, J lost 4 bases, and 15 bases lay in between. The CDR3 has 14 residues. The CDR3 DNA reads TGTGCCAGCAGCCTTACGAGGCAGGGAGAGACCCAGTACTTA. It specifies CASSLTRQGETQYL.

The sample holds many counts of this clonotype. The chain is built from TRBV12-3 or TRBV12-4 and TRBJ1-1; no firm D call. Deletions cut 5 bases from V and 2 bases from J, with 12 bases between. This CDR3 is built from 14 residues. The CDR3 coding sequence is TGTGCCAGCAGTACCCAGGATAGAAACACTGAAGCTTTCTTT. Its translation: CASSTQDRNTEAFF.

On this clonotype: One junction end disagrees with the germline gene, perhaps due to a read error. CDR3 in DNA: TGCAGCGTGTCGGGACGGGGGGCCGGCAACTATGGTTACACCTTC. Residues: CSVSGRGAGNYGYTF. This chain connects TRBV29-1 to TRBJ1-2, with D perhaps TRBD1 (6 bases). This CDR3 has 15 amino acids. In germline, CDR1 is SQVTM, CDR2 ANQGSEA.

As to this clonotype: One end of the junction fails to match germline, which may point to a read error. The chain couples TRBV6-1 to TRBJ2-2; TRBD2 matches 7 bases. Germline-derived CDR1 and CDR2 are MNHNS and SASEGT. This CDR3 contains 15 residues. CDR3 loop: CASSEGWWLAGELLF. The CDR3 nucleotides are TGTGCCAGCAGTGAAGGGTGGTGGCTCGCGGGGGAACTGTTATTT.

The V call is TRBV12-1, the J call TRBJ2-7. TRBV12-1 is recorded as a pseudogene. This CDR3 has 14 residues. The CDR3 reads CASSFDTRSYQQYF. The DNA of the CDR3 is TGTGCCAGCAGCTTTGACACTCGGAGCTACCAGCAATACTTC.

The gene calls are TRBV11-2 and TRBJ2-7; tentative D call: TRBD1 (6 bases). The CDR3 sequence is 15 residues long. Germline-derived CDR1 and CDR2 are SGHAT and FQNNGV. The V end was cut by 4 bases, the J end by 11 bases, with 24 bases between. The CDR3 DNA is TGTGCCAGCAGCTCCGGACAGCTTTACGCGCGCGAAAAGTACTTC. This translates into CASSSGQLYAREKYF.

As regards this clonotype: A junction boundary mismatches the germline segment, possibly from a read error. This chain joins TRBV29-1 and TRBJ2-6; perhaps TRBD2 as D (6 bases). Germline values: CDR1 SQVTM, CDR2 ANQGSEA. This CDR3 has 15 residues. Written as DNA, the CDR3 is TGCAGCGTTGGAGTGGGGGGATCTGGGGTCAACGTCCTGACTTTC. As protein: CSVGVGGSGVNVLTF. Using reference TRBV29-1 and TRBJ2-6 for the parts outside the CDR3, the full variable domain is SAVISQKPSRDICQRGTSLTIQCQVDSQVTMMFWYRQQPGQSLTLIATANQGSEATYESGFVIDKFPISRPNLTFSTLTVSNMSPEDSSIYLCSVGVGGSGVNVLTFGAGSRLTVL.

Of note for this clonotype: A read error may account for a junction end that differs from germline. V usage is TRBV29-1 and J usage is TRBJ2-5; D is unresolved. CDR1 is SQVTM, CDR2 ANQGSEA, per germline. The CDR3 is made up of 12 amino acids. CDR3 sequence: CSAATLQESQYF. CDR3 sequence (DNA): TGCAGTGCCGCGACTTTGCAAGAGAGCCAGTACTTC.

As regards this clonotype: Germline and junction disagree at one end, which may indicate a read error. The chain links TRBV28 to TRBJ2-1; 11 nucleotides line up with TRBD2. Germline V gene lookup returns CDR1 MDHEN and CDR2 SYDVKM. The CDR3 totals 16 residues. Written as DNA, the CDR3 is TGTACCAGCAGGGCTACTAGCGGGGGCTCCTACAATGAGCAGTTCTTC. It translates to CTSRATSGGSYNEQFF.

The genes are TRBV6-6 and TRBJ2-7; D is unclear. V was shortened by 9 bases and J by 3 bases, with 24 bases between the two germline ends. CDR3 length: 16 amino acids. Germline V gives CDR1 MNHNY, CDR2 SVGAGI (reference sequence). CDR3 sequence: CASRLDGGTSYYEQYF. Here the CDR3 DNA reads TGTGCCAGTCGTTTGGATGGCGGAACAAGCTACTACGAGCAGTACTTC.

Turning to this clonotype: At one boundary the junction diverges from the germline segment, which might be a read error. This rearrangement joins TRBV29-1 to TRBJ2-3; D is possibly TRBD2 (5 bases). CDR1 and CDR2 (germline): SQVTM, ANQGSEA. CDR3 length: 19 amino acids. The CDR3 region is CSVEERKLEVGEVIDTQYF. The CDR3 bases are TGCAGCGTTGAAGAGCGAAAACTAGAAGTGGGAGAGGTCATAGATACACAGTATTTT.

Points on this clonotype: Given a much more abundant clone one base away, this may be a read error. In DNA form, the CDR3 reads TGCGCCAGCAGCGGGACAGGGGAGGGCACAGATACGCCGTATTTT. Amino acids: CASSGTGEGTDTPYF. V usage is TRBV5-1 and J usage is TRBJ2-3; the match to TRBD1 covers 10 bases. The CDR3 runs to 15 residues. CDR1 SGHRS and CDR2 YFSETQ come from the germline V gene. Full variable domain (outside the CDR3, taken from reference TRBV5-1 and TRBJ2-3): KAGVTQTPRYLIKTRGQQVTLSCSPISGHRSVSWYQQTPGQGLQFLFEYFSETQRNKGNFPGRFSGRQFSNSRSEMNVSTLELGDSALYLCASSGTGEGTDTPYFGPGTRLTVL.

This chain uses TRBV11-2 with TRBJ2-7; D is undetermined. Trimming removed 2 bases from V and 7 bases from J, with 9 bases in between. CDR3 size: 12 residues. The V gene's germline CDR1 is SGHAT and CDR2 FQNNGV. CDR3 nucleotides: TGTGCCAGCAGCTTAACGGTCAGTGAGCAGTACTTC. Translation: CASSLTVSEQYF.

The rearrangement links TRBV29-1 to TRBJ2-5; D is perhaps TRBD2 (5 bases). The V gene's germline CDR1 is SQVTM and CDR2 ANQGSEA. The CDR3 sequence is 15 residues long. In DNA, the CDR3 is TGCACAGTTGAATCCGAGGCGGGTAGATCGGAGACCCAGTACTTC. It encodes CTVESEAGRSETQYF.

The rearrangement uses TRBV12-3 or TRBV12-4 and TRBJ2-3; the match to TRBD2 covers 11 bases. This CDR3 comprises 15 residues. The trim removed 6 bases at V and 11 bases at J, leaving 13 bases unmatched. CDR3 bases: TGTGCCAGCAGGGTAGCGGGAGGGATCACACATATGCAGTATTTT. Amino acid sequence: CASRVAGGITHMQYF.

Worth noting for this clonotype: The junction and the germline gene differ at one end; a read error may be behind it. The chain uses TRBV13 and TRBJ2-1, with 7 bases aligning to TRBD2. Germline CDR1 reads PRHDT; CDR2 reads FYEKMQ (reference sequence). The CDR3 contains 16 residues. The CDR3 DNA reads as TGTGCCCGCAGCTTAGGGGATCTGGGGAGGGGCAATGAGCAGTTCTTC. This codes for CARSLGDLGRGNEQFF.